This T cell receptor (beta chain) was found in a study of blood T cell repertoires in COVID-19. Study information: Sites across the United States, Italy and Spain contributed samples from acute and convalescent COVID-19.

The CDR3 covers 13 residues. CDR1 is SQVTM and CDR2 is ANQGSEA in the germline V gene. Note on this clone: The junction does not match germline at one end; this may be a read error.

Original methodology: By means of reference gene primer amplification, nucleated cell counts were estimated. Measured with immunoSEQ multiplex PCR; TCRdb has only the in-frame clones, and not every one. V and J calls and clone size are copied from that table; D and trimming were computed from the DNA. Of roughly 100,000 clones detected, about 91% appear once; the ten largest clones hold around 3.5%. The chain uses TRBV29-1 and TRBJ1-2; D possibly corresponds to TRBD1 (5 bases). The TCR originated in a human donor in a cohort sampled during active COVID-19. What was sequenced was peripheral blood. The CDR3 here is CSVQDRMVLGYTF. The CDR3 DNA is TGCAGCGTTCAAGACAGAATGGTGCTCGGCTACACCTTC.